The rows below give T cell receptor beta chains drawn from one sample of a study of cytomegalovirus exposure and HLA in healthy donors. TCRdb's copy holds only in-frame clones and misses some; the assay was immunoSEQ multiplex PCR. The profile shows 65,000 to 80,000 clones, 94% of them singletons. Sequenced: PBMCs. Every receptor here comes from a woman younger than 30 in good health and CMV-seropositive. Both conserved end residues are part of each CDR3. Each record gives: clone size, J gene, V gene, D gene, CDR3 DNA, CDR3 protein. The D gene is left open where the match is weak. Clone size appears in some rows only: once, few, many, or a class for an expanded clone.

abundance: -
j_gene: TRBJ1-2
v_gene: TRBV7-9
d_gene: TRBD1
CDR3nt: TGTGCCAGCAGCTCACCAACGGACAGGGACTATGGCTACACCTTC
CDR3aa: CASSSPTDRDYGYTF

abundance: -
j_gene: TRBJ2-1
v_gene: TRBV7-9
d_gene: TRBD2
CDR3nt: TGTGCCAGCAGCGCGGGACTACTACTTTACAATGAGCAGTTCTTC
CDR3aa: CASSAGLLLYNEQFF

abundance: -
j_gene: TRBJ2-2
v_gene: TRBV5-1
d_gene: -
CDR3nt: TGCGCCAGCAGCTTTGAGGACACCGGGGAGCTGTTTTTT
CDR3aa: CASSFEDTGELFF

abundance: -
j_gene: TRBJ2-1
v_gene: TRBV5-1
d_gene: TRBD2
CDR3nt: TGCGCCAGCAGCAGTAGCGGGTCCAGCTCCTACAATGAGCAGTTCTTC
CDR3aa: CASSSSGSSSYNEQFF

abundance: -
j_gene: TRBJ1-4
v_gene: TRBV11-3
d_gene: TRBD1
CDR3nt: TGTGCCAGCAGCCGCCGGGACAGATCCCCAGAAAAACTGTTTTTT
CDR3aa: CASSRRDRSPEKLFF

abundance: -
j_gene: TRBJ2-1
v_gene: TRBV7-9
d_gene: TRBD2
CDR3nt: TGTGCCAGCAGCTTAAGGGCTAGCGGGCTCTCTGGAAATGAGCAGTTCTTC
CDR3aa: CASSLRASGLSGNEQFF

abundance: -
j_gene: TRBJ1-5
v_gene: TRBV7-2
d_gene: -
CDR3nt: TGTGCCAGCAGCCTCAGGGTAGCAAATCAGCCCCAGCATTTT
CDR3aa: CASSLRVANQPQHF

abundance: -
j_gene: TRBJ2-1
v_gene: TRBV7-9
d_gene: TRBD2
CDR3nt: TGTGCCAGCAGGTTTAGAAGTAGCGGGACTTACAATGAGCAGTTCTTC
CDR3aa: CASRFRSSGTYNEQFF

abundance: -
j_gene: TRBJ2-7
v_gene: TRBV6-1
d_gene: -
CDR3nt: TGTGCCAGCAGTGACCCGGGAAACGAGCAGTACTTC
CDR3aa: CASSDPGNEQYF

abundance: -
j_gene: TRBJ2-4
v_gene: TRBV29-1
d_gene: -
CDR3nt: TGCAGCGTGGGGGCTCTAGCGGAATCGTACCTAGCCAAAAACATTCAGTACTTC
CDR3aa: CSVGALAESYLAKNIQYF

abundance: -
j_gene: TRBJ2-7
v_gene: TRBV19
d_gene: TRBD2
CDR3nt: TGTGCCAGTAGTATAGATATTGGGCTCGGGGGGTATTACGAGCAGTACTTC
CDR3aa: CASSIDIGLGGYYEQYF

abundance: -
j_gene: TRBJ2-1
v_gene: TRBV10-3
d_gene: -
CDR3nt: TGTGCCACCGTAAGTGAAAAAGAACAGGGAAGTGAGCAGTTCTTC
CDR3aa: CATVSEKEQGSEQFF

abundance: -
j_gene: TRBJ1-4
v_gene: TRBV5-1
d_gene: TRBD1
CDR3nt: TGCGCCAGCAGCACCCGGGACAGTGCAACTAATGAAAAACTGTTTTTT
CDR3aa: CASSTRDSATNEKLFF

abundance: -
j_gene: TRBJ2-1
v_gene: TRBV7-2
d_gene: TRBD2
CDR3nt: TGTGCCAGCAGCTTTCTGACTAGCGACAACTCCTACAATGAGCAGTTCTTC
CDR3aa: CASSFLTSDNSYNEQFF

abundance: few
j_gene: TRBJ1-4
v_gene: TRBV25-1
d_gene: TRBD1
CDR3nt: TGTGCCAGCCGGCCAGGGGGTAATGAAAAACTGTTTTTT
CDR3aa: CASRPGGNEKLFF

abundance: -
j_gene: TRBJ1-5
v_gene: TRBV6-5
d_gene: TRBD1
CDR3nt: TGTGCCAGCAGTCCAGGGGGAGTCAATCAGCCCCAGCATTTT
CDR3aa: CASSPGGVNQPQHF

abundance: -
j_gene: TRBJ2-7
v_gene: TRBV5-1
d_gene: TRBD1
CDR3nt: TGCGCCAGCAGCCCGGGACAGGGGGCCCACGAGCAGTACTTC
CDR3aa: CASSPGQGAHEQYF

abundance: -
j_gene: TRBJ1-4
v_gene: TRBV27
d_gene: TRBD1
CDR3nt: TGTGCCAGCAGCTTAGACAGGGGCGTCGGTGAAAAACTGTTTTTT
CDR3aa: CASSLDRGVGEKLFF

abundance: -
j_gene: TRBJ2-5
v_gene: TRBV30
d_gene: -
CDR3nt: TGTGCCTGGACAAGAGGGGTACAGGGAGAGACCCAGTACTTC
CDR3aa: CAWTRGVQGETQYF

abundance: -
j_gene: TRBJ2-7
v_gene: TRBV6-5
d_gene: -
CDR3nt: TGTGCCAGCAGTTACTCTTGGCCCCAGGCGGGATACGAGCAGTACTTC
CDR3aa: CASSYSWPQAGYEQYF

abundance: once
j_gene: TRBJ1-2
v_gene: TRBV6-1
d_gene: -
CDR3nt: TGTGCCAGCAGTGAAATACCAACACAGGCGTTCTATGGCTACACCTTC
CDR3aa: CASSEIPTQAFYGYTF

abundance: once
j_gene: TRBJ1-2
v_gene: TRBV5-4
d_gene: TRBD1
CDR3nt: TGTGCCAGCAGCCAAAACAGGGGTCGAAACTATGGCTACACCTTC
CDR3aa: CASSQNRGRNYGYTF

abundance: -
j_gene: TRBJ1-1
v_gene: TRBV11-2
d_gene: -
CDR3nt: TGTGCCAGCAGCCGACCGGGACAGAACACTGAAGCTTTCTTT
CDR3aa: CASSRPGQNTEAFF

abundance: -
j_gene: TRBJ2-2
v_gene: TRBV7-6
d_gene: TRBD1
CDR3nt: TGTGCCAGCAGCTTAACGTCCCTAGGGACAGGAAAAACCGGGGAGCTGTTTTTT
CDR3aa: CASSLTSLGTGKTGELFF

abundance: -
j_gene: TRBJ2-5
v_gene: TRBV28
d_gene: -
CDR3nt: TGTGCCATCAACAGGGTTGGGGAGACCCAGTACTTC
CDR3aa: CAINRVGETQYF

abundance: -
j_gene: TRBJ2-1
v_gene: TRBV27
d_gene: TRBD2
CDR3nt: TGTGCCAGCAGTTTATGGGGCGGGGGGTCCTACAATGAGCAGTTCTTC
CDR3aa: CASSLWGGGSYNEQFF

abundance: -
j_gene: TRBJ2-1
v_gene: TRBV29-1
d_gene: TRBD1
CDR3nt: TGCAGCGTTGCGGGGACAGTAAAAAATGAGCAGTTCTTC
CDR3aa: CSVAGTVKNEQFF

abundance: -
j_gene: TRBJ2-1
v_gene: TRBV5-6
d_gene: -
CDR3nt: TGTGCCAGCAGCAAAACAGGGTACAATGAGCAGTTCTTC
CDR3aa: CASSKTGYNEQFF

abundance: -
j_gene: TRBJ1-2
v_gene: TRBV6-5
d_gene: -
CDR3nt: TGTGCCAGCAGTTACTTTACAGGGCAGTATTCCGTGTTC
CDR3aa: CASSYFTGQYSVF

abundance: -
j_gene: TRBJ2-7
v_gene: TRBV30
d_gene: TRBD1
CDR3nt: TGTGCCAGGGGACAGGGGATGTACGAGCAGTACTTC
CDR3aa: CARGQGMYEQYF

abundance: -
j_gene: TRBJ1-5
v_gene: TRBV30
d_gene: -
CDR3nt: TGTGCCTGGAGAGCCAGGGGATCGAATCAGCCCCAGCATTTT
CDR3aa: CAWRARGSNQPQHF

abundance: -
j_gene: TRBJ2-1
v_gene: TRBV7-2
d_gene: TRBD2
CDR3nt: TGTGCCAGCAGCTTAGTTGGTCTAGCGGGGGGTTACAATGAGCAGTTCTTC
CDR3aa: CASSLVGLAGGYNEQFF

abundance: -
j_gene: TRBJ1-1
v_gene: TRBV27
d_gene: -
CDR3nt: TGTGCCAGCAGTTTACAGGGGTGGAACACTGAAGCTTTCTTT
CDR3aa: CASSLQGWNTEAFF

abundance: -
j_gene: TRBJ2-7
v_gene: TRBV11-2
d_gene: -
CDR3nt: TGTGCCAGCAGCTTAGAGGGACACACAATCTACGAGCAGTACTTC
CDR3aa: CASSLEGHTIYEQYF

abundance: -
j_gene: TRBJ2-3
v_gene: TRBV20-1
d_gene: -
CDR3nt: TGCAGTGCTTTGACTCCAGATACGCAGTATTTT
CDR3aa: CSALTPDTQYF

abundance: -
j_gene: TRBJ1-2
v_gene: TRBV2
d_gene: TRBD1
CDR3nt: TGTGCCAGCAGTGGACAGGGGGACGACTATGGCTACACCTTC
CDR3aa: CASSGQGDDYGYTF

abundance: -
j_gene: TRBJ2-1
v_gene: TRBV11-2
d_gene: TRBD2
CDR3nt: TGTGCCAGCAGCTCCATAGCGGGAGGTCACAATGAGCAGTTCTTC
CDR3aa: CASSSIAGGHNEQFF

abundance: -
j_gene: TRBJ2-7
v_gene: TRBV2
d_gene: -
CDR3nt: TGTGCCAGCAGGCCCGACGTGAGGGAGCAGTACTTC
CDR3aa: CASRPDVREQYF

abundance: -
j_gene: TRBJ1-2
v_gene: TRBV5-1
d_gene: -
CDR3nt: TGCGCCAGCAGGGGAGGGGGATATGGCTACACCTTC
CDR3aa: CASRGGGYGYTF

abundance: -
j_gene: TRBJ1-4
v_gene: TRBV9
d_gene: TRBD1
CDR3nt: TGTGCCAGCAGCGTTGAGGGGGCCAGCGGTGAAAAACTGTTTTTT
CDR3aa: CASSVEGASGEKLFF

abundance: -
j_gene: TRBJ2-5
v_gene: TRBV4-3
d_gene: -
CDR3nt: TGCGCCAGCAGCCAAGTGTTACAGGGCCAAGAGACCCAGTACTTC
CDR3aa: CASSQVLQGQETQYF

abundance: -
j_gene: TRBJ1-1
v_gene: TRBV6-6
d_gene: -
CDR3nt: TGTGCCAGCAGTTACTCGCGGGGGAACACTGAAGCTTTCTTT
CDR3aa: CASSYSRGNTEAFF

abundance: -
j_gene: TRBJ2-1
v_gene: TRBV29-1
d_gene: -
CDR3nt: TGCAGCGTTGGCGGGCAGGTCTACAATGAGCAGTTCTTC
CDR3aa: CSVGGQVYNEQFF

abundance: -
j_gene: TRBJ2-5
v_gene: TRBV9
d_gene: TRBD1
CDR3nt: TGTGCCAGCAGCGTAGGAGAAAGGGCAGGGGGCCAAGAGACCCAGTACTTC
CDR3aa: CASSVGERAGGQETQYF

abundance: once
j_gene: TRBJ1-4
v_gene: TRBV5-1
d_gene: -
CDR3nt: TGCGCCAGCAGAGGAGACAGATCTAATGAAAAACTGTTTTTT
CDR3aa: CASRGDRSNEKLFF

abundance: -
j_gene: TRBJ1-1
v_gene: TRBV2
d_gene: -
CDR3nt: TGTGCCAGCAGTGAACTGGGCATGAACACTGAAGCTTTCTTT
CDR3aa: CASSELGMNTEAFF

abundance: -
j_gene: TRBJ2-1
v_gene: TRBV19
d_gene: TRBD1
CDR3nt: TGTGCCAGTAGTATAGTGGGCAGGGGGAAAGGGGATGAGCAGTTCTTC
CDR3aa: CASSIVGRGKGDEQFF

abundance: -
j_gene: TRBJ2-1
v_gene: TRBV5-1
d_gene: -
CDR3nt: TGCGCCAGCAGCTTGAAGGACAGCTCCTACAATGAGCAGTTCTTC
CDR3aa: CASSLKDSSYNEQFF

abundance: -
j_gene: TRBJ1-5
v_gene: TRBV5-6
d_gene: -
CDR3nt: TGTGCCAGCAGCTTGCAGGGTGGGCATCAGCCCCAGCATTTT
CDR3aa: CASSLQGGHQPQHF

abundance: -
j_gene: TRBJ2-7
v_gene: TRBV5-4
d_gene: TRBD2
CDR3nt: TGTGCCAGCAGCTTGGTGGGGACTAATAACGAGCAGTACTTC
CDR3aa: CASSLVGTNNEQYF

abundance: -
j_gene: TRBJ2-5
v_gene: TRBV10-1
d_gene: -
CDR3nt: TGCGCCAGCAGTGTTTCGGGGAGCCGGGAGACCCAGTACTTC
CDR3aa: CASSVSGSRETQYF

abundance: -
j_gene: TRBJ2-1
v_gene: TRBV5-5
d_gene: -
CDR3nt: TGTGCCAGCAGCTCCTGGACTGTTGTAAGCTCCTACAATGAGCAGTTCTTC
CDR3aa: CASSSWTVVSSYNEQFF

abundance: -
j_gene: TRBJ2-7
v_gene: TRBV19
d_gene: TRBD2
CDR3nt: TGTGCCAGTAGATTCACCGCTAGCGGGACATCCTCCTACGAGCAGTACTTC
CDR3aa: CASRFTASGTSSYEQYF